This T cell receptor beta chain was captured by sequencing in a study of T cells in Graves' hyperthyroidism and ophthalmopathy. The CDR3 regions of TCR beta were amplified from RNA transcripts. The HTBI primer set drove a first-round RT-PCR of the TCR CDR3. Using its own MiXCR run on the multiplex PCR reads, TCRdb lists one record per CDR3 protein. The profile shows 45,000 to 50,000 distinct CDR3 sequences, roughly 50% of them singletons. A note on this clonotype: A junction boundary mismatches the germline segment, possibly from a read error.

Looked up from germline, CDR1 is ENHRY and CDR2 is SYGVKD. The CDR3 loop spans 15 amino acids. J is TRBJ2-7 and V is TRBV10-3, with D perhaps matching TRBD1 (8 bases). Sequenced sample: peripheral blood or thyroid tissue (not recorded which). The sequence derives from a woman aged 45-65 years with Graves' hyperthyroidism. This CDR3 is CVISEAGQAFYEQHF. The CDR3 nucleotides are TGTGTCATCAGTGAAGCGGGACAGGCATTTTACGAGCAGCACTTC.